This T cell receptor beta chain came from a study of early T cells in non-severe SARS-CoV-2 infection. Study in general: The input, bulk RNA from unsorted whole blood, was sequenced, and chains were unpaired.

Individual cDNA molecules were tagged with unique molecular identifiers. From the 5' RACE reads, TCRdb called clonotypes with MiXCR, one entry per CDR3 protein. The sample gives about 61,000 distinct CDR3 sequences, approximately 12% of which show up once; roughly 1.1% is in the top ten. V was pared by 4 bases and J by 4 bases, with 14 bases of the junction left unmatched. Germline assignment: CDR1 MGHRA and CDR2 YSYEKL. CDR3 length: 17 residues. This clonotype was counted many times. The TCR originated in an adult who was a healthcare worker with PCR-confirmed SARS-CoV-2 infection or an uninfected control (not recorded which). The donor label of this sample is uncertain. The starting material was whole blood, obtained at baseline. The chain employs TRBV4-1 and TRBJ2-3; 7 bases are shared with TRBD2. Here the CDR3 reads CASSPRSGRARADTQYF. In DNA form, the CDR3 reads TGCGCCAGCAGCCCTAGGTCAGGGAGGGCCCGCGCAGATACGCAGTATTTT.